This section outlines one TCR beta chain sequence together with its context. The antigen remains unidentified. A much larger clonotype is one base distant, so this may be a read error. No cell sorting was done before RNA was extracted from the tissue. This non-tumor lung sample came from over 3 cm beyond the tumor edge. The CDR3 has 11 residues. Germline CDR1 and CDR2: MDHEN and SYDVKM. The sample comes from a study of tumor and adjacent non-tumor tissue in lung cancer. A modified ARM-PCR protocol with three rounds of nested PCR amplified TCRbeta. TCRdb reprocessed the multiplex PCR reads with MiXCR, giving one entry per CDR3 protein. The table shows roughly 120,000 distinct CDR3 sequences, with about 61% occurring only once. Regarding the study as a whole: Tumor TCR diversity, when higher, was linked to shorter survival. In normal lung, the top 100 clones were significantly more dominant than in tumor.

This TCR was recovered from a man between 60 and 75 years old with non-small cell lung cancer. The genes are TRBV28 and TRBJ2-7; D is unresolved. The sequenced material came from distant non-tumor lung tissue. The CDR3 coding sequence is TGTGTGGTCCTCTCCCCCTACGAGCAGCACTTC. Its protein product is CVVLSPYEQHF.